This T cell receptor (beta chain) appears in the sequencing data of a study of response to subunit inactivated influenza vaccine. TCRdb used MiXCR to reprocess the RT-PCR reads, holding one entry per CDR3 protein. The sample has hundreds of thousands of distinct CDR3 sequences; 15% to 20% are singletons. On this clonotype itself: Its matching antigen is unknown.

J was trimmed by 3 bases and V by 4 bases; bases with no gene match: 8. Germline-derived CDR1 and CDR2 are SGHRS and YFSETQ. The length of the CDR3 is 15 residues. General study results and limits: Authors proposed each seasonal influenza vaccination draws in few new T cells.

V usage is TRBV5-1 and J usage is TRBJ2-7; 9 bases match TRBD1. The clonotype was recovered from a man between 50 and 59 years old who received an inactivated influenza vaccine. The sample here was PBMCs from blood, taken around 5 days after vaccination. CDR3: CASSPGTGNLYEQYF. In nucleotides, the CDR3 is TGCGCCAGCAGCCCCGGGACAGGGAACCTCTACGAGCAGTACTTC. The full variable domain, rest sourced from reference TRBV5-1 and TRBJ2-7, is KAGVTQTPRYLIKTRGQQVTLSCSPISGHRSVSWYQQTPGQGLQFLFEYFSETQRNKGNFPGRFSGRQFSNSRSEMNVSTLELGDSALYLCASSPGTGNLYEQYFGPGTRLTVT.